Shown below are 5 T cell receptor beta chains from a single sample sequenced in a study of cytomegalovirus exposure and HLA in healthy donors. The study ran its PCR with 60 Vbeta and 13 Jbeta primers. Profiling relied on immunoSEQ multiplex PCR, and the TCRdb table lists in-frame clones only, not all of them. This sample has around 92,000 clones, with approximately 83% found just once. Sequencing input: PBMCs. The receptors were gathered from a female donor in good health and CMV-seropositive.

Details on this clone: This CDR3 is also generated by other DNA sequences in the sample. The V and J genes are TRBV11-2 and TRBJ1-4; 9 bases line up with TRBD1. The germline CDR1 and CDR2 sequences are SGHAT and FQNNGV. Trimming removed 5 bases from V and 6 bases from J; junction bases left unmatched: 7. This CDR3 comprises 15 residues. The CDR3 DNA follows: TGTGCCAGCAGCCCGAGGGGGGACAGGGATGAAAAACTGTTTTTT. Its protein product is CASSPRGDRDEKLFF.

The CDR3 region is CASSGLAGGDETQYF. The CDR3 nucleotides are TGTGCCAGCTCGGGACTAGCGGGAGGGGATGAGACCCAGTACTTC. V is TRBV9 and J is TRBJ2-5, with 16 bases that match TRBD2. V was pared by 7 bases and J by 5 bases, with 5 bases of the junction left unmatched. The germline V gene has CDR1 SGDLS and CDR2 YYNGEE. This CDR3 region has 15 residues.

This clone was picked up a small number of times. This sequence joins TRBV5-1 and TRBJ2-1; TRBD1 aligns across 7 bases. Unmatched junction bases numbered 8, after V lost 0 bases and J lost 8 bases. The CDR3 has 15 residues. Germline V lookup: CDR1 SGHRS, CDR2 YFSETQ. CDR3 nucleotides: TGCGCCAGCAGCTTGGGAGCTGTAGGGGGCTATGAGCAGTTCTTC. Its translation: CASSLGAVGGYEQFF.

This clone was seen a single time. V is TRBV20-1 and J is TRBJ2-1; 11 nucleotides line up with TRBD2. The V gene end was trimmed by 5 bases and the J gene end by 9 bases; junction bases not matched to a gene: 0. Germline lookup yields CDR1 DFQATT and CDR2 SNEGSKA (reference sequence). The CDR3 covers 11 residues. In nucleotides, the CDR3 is TGCAGTGCTGGACTAGCGGGTGAGCAGTTCTTC. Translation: CSAGLAGEQFF.

As DNA, the CDR3 is TGTGCCAGCAGCTCCCTTGCCGGGACAGAAAACAATGAGCAGTTCTTC. This gives the protein CASSSLAGTENNEQFF. This sequence joins TRBV28 and TRBJ2-1; 7 nucleotides agree with TRBD1. Germline-derived CDR1 and CDR2 are MDHEN and SYDVKM. V lost 6 bases and J lost 5; bases outside the gene matches: 13. The CDR3 consists of 16 residues.